This T cell receptor beta chain was sequenced for a study of cytomegalovirus exposure and HLA in healthy donors. Study in general: In a later analysis, the roughly 120 validation repertoires were reported to have used the same platform as the approximately 670 first-cohort repertoires.

CDR3 size: 17 residues. V gave up 5 bases and J gave up 2 bases; unmatched junction bases: 11. The germline V gene encodes CDR1 SEHNR and CDR2 FQNEAQ (reference sequence). Repertoires were generated with immunoSEQ multiplex PCR, while TCRdb's copy carries only in-frame clones and drops some. The repertoire holds 130,000 to 150,000 clones, 80% to 90% seen once, with about 9.9% in the top ten. Study observations and caveats: Reports credit the classifier with highly specific, highly sensitive diagnosis of cytomegalovirus status. For most TCR sequences rarity was the rule, although some public TCRs occurred in many donors. There were about 160 TCR beta chains listed as cytomegalovirus-associated.

As regards this clone: Its antigen remains unidentified.

This sequence originates from a woman in her late teens or twenties in good health and CMV-seropositive. The V gene is TRBV7-9, the J gene TRBJ1-2; 10 nucleotides line up with TRBD1. Material for sequencing was PBMCs. The CDR3, as DNA: TGTGCCAGCAGCCAAGGACAGGGGGAGACCCTCAACTATGGCTACACCTTC. It translates to CASSQGQGETLNYGYTF.